This TCR beta chain was captured in a study of neurological immune-mediated disorders. Findings of the study overall: Private repertoires in all groups were suggested, as expanded clones shared no CDR3 amino acid sequences across subjects.

TCRdb itself ran the 5' RACE reads through MiXCR, one entry per CDR3 protein. The sample has under 60,000 distinct CDR3 sequences; 16% are singletons. In this sample, this clonotype turned up many times. Its specificity is unknown. The CDR3 is 15 residues long. V lost 6 bases to trimming and J lost 5 bases, with 16 bases between them. CDR1 is LGHNA and CDR2 is YNFKEQ in the germline V gene. The clonotype was recovered from a man aged 55-75 years in good health. The sample taken for sequencing was PBMCs. The rearrangement joins TRBV4-2 to TRBJ1-4; a possible D gene is TRBD1 (6 bases). CDR3 DNA: TGTGCCAGCAGTCGTGTAGGACAGATGAATGAAAAACTGTTTTTT. Translated, it gives CASSRVGQMNEKLFF.